The TCR beta chain under discussion was sequenced for a study of PD-L1 blockade in urothelial cancer. The CDR3 spans 13 residues. The V gene lost 2 bases and the J gene lost 7 bases, with 9 bases spanning the gap. Germline-derived CDR1 and CDR2 are MNHNS and SASEGT. The time point is: peripheral blood 6 weeks after treatment start. Here immunoSEQ multiplex PCR was the method, and the copy in TCRdb shows in-frame clones only, minus some. Here the sample spans over 40,000 clones, around 83% being singletons. The chain links TRBV6-1 to TRBJ1-5; D is unresolved. This receptor was taken from a man between 65 and 85 years old with urothelial cancer. The sequencing used PBMCs, collected around atezolizumab (anti-PD-L1) treatment. CDR3 region: CASSEHGGQPQHF. In DNA, the CDR3 is TGTGCCAGCAGTGAACATGGAGGACAGCCCCAGCATTTT.